These T cell receptor beta chains were read from a single sample in a study of blood T cell repertoires in COVID-19. The protocol was immunoSEQ multiplex PCR, while the TCRdb copy is restricted to in-frame clones and leaves out a portion. The sample lists 390,000 or so clones; approximately 87% were seen once. The specimen was PBMCs or T cells enriched from blood (not recorded which). The receptors shown here come from a woman between 50 and 59 years old who had recovered from COVID-19. Both conserved end residues are part of each CDR3. A D gene is named only where the DNA matches it firmly. For some rows the clone size is stated as once, few or many, or as a class when expanded; others skip it.

j_call	clone_size	cdr3_length	v_call	d_call	cdr3_aa	cdr3_nt
TRBJ1-2	-	15	TRBV19	TRBD1	CASNNYRDRGPGYTF	TGTGCCAGTAATAATTACCGGGACAGGGGGCCGGGCTACACCTTC
TRBJ2-7	once	14	TRBV6-5	-	CASSYKGTLYEQYF	TGTGCCAGCAGTTATAAGGGGACACTCTACGAGCAGTACTTC
TRBJ2-7	-	11	TRBV3-1/TRBV3-2	-	CASSQVYEQYF	TGTGCCAGCAGCCAAGTATACGAGCAGTACTTC
TRBJ1-6	-	15	TRBV5-4	TRBD1	CASSPGQGGNSPLHF	TGTGCCAGCAGCCCCGGACAGGGTGGGAATTCACCCCTCCACTTT
TRBJ1-3	-	20	TRBV3-1/TRBV3-2	-	CASSPLGIILGGDSGNTIYF	TGTGCCAGCAGCCCGTTGGGAATCATCCTTGGGGGGGACTCTGGAAACACCATATATTTT
TRBJ1-4	-	12	TRBV7-9	-	CASSLNREKLFF	TGTGCCAGCAGCCTTAACCGGGAAAAACTGTTTTTT
TRBJ2-5	-	13	TRBV18	-	CASSPPGVETQYF	TGTGCCAGCTCACCACCAGGAGTAGAGACCCAGTACTTC
TRBJ1-4	-	12	TRBV5-1	-	CASSLDAEKLFF	TGCGCCAGCAGCTTGGATGCGGAAAAACTGTTTTTT
TRBJ2-5	-	14	TRBV5-5	-	CASSLGGSQETQYF	TGTGCCAGCAGCTTGGGGGGCAGCCAAGAGACCCAGTACTTC
TRBJ1-6	-	14	TRBV27	-	CASSFGGLNSPLHF	TGTGCCAGCAGTTTCGGCGGGCTTAATTCACCCCTCCACTTT
TRBJ1-2	-	15	TRBV7-2	TRBD1	CASSYRQGVVNGYTF	TGTGCCAGCAGCTACCGTCAGGGGGTTGTTAATGGCTACACCTTC
TRBJ1-1	once	14	TRBV3-1/TRBV3-2	-	CASSQAIANTEAFF	TGTGCCAGCAGCCAAGCGATAGCGAACACTGAAGCTTTCTTT
TRBJ2-2	once	14	TRBV24-1	-	CATSPTGNTGELFF	TGTGCCACCAGCCCAACAGGGAACACCGGGGAGCTGTTTTTT
TRBJ1-2	-	13	TRBV6-5	TRBD1	CASRTGGFGGYTF	TGTGCCAGTAGGACAGGGGGGTTTGGCGGCTACACCTTC
TRBJ2-1	-	15	TRBV5-1	TRBD2	CASSFGMRGGNEQFF	TGCGCCAGCAGCTTTGGGATGCGGGGGGGCAATGAGCAGTTCTTC
TRBJ1-2	-	14	TRBV29-1	-	CSVERRGENYGYTF	TGCAGCGTTGAAAGACGGGGAGAGAACTATGGCTACACCTTC
TRBJ2-1	-	12	TRBV2	-	CASSVVAGEQFF	TGTGCCAGCAGTGTGGTGGCGGGAGAGCAGTTCTTC
TRBJ2-5	-	18	TRBV9	-	CASSVGPGVVAGQETQYF	TGTGCCAGCAGCGTAGGCCCAGGAGTGGTGGCGGGCCAAGAGACCCAGTACTTC
TRBJ2-1	-	15	TRBV2	TRBD1	CASSVQGPSYNEQFF	TGTGCCAGCAGTGTACAGGGGCCCTCCTACAATGAGCAGTTCTTC
TRBJ1-2	-	13	TRBV28	-	CASSRLQRQGYTF	TGTGCCAGCAGTCGACTACAACGGCAAGGCTACACCTTC
TRBJ1-1	-	16	TRBV14	-	CASSHPRVEANTEAFF	TGTGCCAGCAGCCACCCCCGGGTCGAGGCGAACACTGAAGCTTTCTTT
TRBJ1-2	-	15	TRBV28	TRBD1	CASSPRDRGWYGYTF	TGTGCCAGCAGTCCCCGGGACAGGGGATGGTATGGCTACACCTTC
TRBJ2-7	-	12	TRBV2	-	CASKAGGYEQYF	TGTGCCAGCAAGGCAGGTGGCTACGAGCAGTACTTC
TRBJ1-6	-	16	TRBV28	-	CASMDSRSSYNSPLHF	TGTGCCAGCATGGACAGCCGGAGCTCCTATAATTCACCCCTCCACTTT
TRBJ1-1	-	18	TRBV13	TRBD1	CASSFRLGTGLMNTEAFF	TGTGCCAGCAGCTTCAGGCTCGGGACAGGGTTAATGAACACTGAAGCTTTCTTT
TRBJ2-6	-	18	TRBV5-6	-	CASSLVLGESSYSLVLTF	TGTGCCAGCAGCTTGGTGCTGGGAGAGTCGTCTTACTCCCTCGTCCTGACTTTC
TRBJ1-6	-	13	TRBV2	-	CASSMRSNSPLHF	TGTGCCAGCTCAATGCGGAGTAATTCACCCCTCCACTTT
TRBJ1-4	-	17	TRBV7-9	TRBD1	CASSSIRGHAPNEKLFF	TGTGCCAGCAGCTCGATAAGGGGGCACGCACCTAATGAAAAACTGTTTTTT
TRBJ2-5	few	14	TRBV5-4	-	CASRAEWGDETQYF	TGTGCCAGCAGGGCGGAGTGGGGGGATGAGACCCAGTACTTC
TRBJ1-1	-	13	TRBV5-4	-	CASSLVTDTEAFF	TGTGCCAGCAGCTTGGTGACAGACACTGAAGCTTTCTTT
TRBJ1-1	-	15	TRBV5-1	TRBD1	CASSSTGGAGAEAFF	TGCGCCAGCAGCTCAACAGGGGGCGCGGGGGCTGAAGCTTTCTTT
TRBJ2-3	-	17	TRBV7-3	-	CASSPLVGARSTDTQYF	TGTGCCAGCAGCCCTCTCGTAGGCGCTAGAAGCACAGATACGCAGTATTTT
TRBJ1-2	-	16	TRBV21-1	-	CASSLPGDAVCYGYTF	TGTGCCAGCAGCCTGCCGGGAGACGCAGTGTGCTATGGCTACACCTTC
TRBJ2-2	-	15	TRBV9	-	CASHLGPTNTGELFF	TGTGCCAGCCACCTGGGGCCGACGAACACCGGGGAGCTGTTTTTT
TRBJ2-3	-	18	TRBV25-1	TRBD2	CASSEYRVGTIAADTQYF	TGTGCCAGCAGTGAATATAGGGTAGGGACTATAGCTGCCGATACGCAGTATTTT
TRBJ2-7	-	13	TRBV28	-	CASSFPRDYEQYF	TGTGCCAGCAGTTTTCCCAGGGACTACGAGCAGTACTTC
TRBJ1-2	-	14	TRBV7-8	-	CASSLSTVSYGYTF	TGTGCCAGCAGCTTGTCAACAGTGAGCTATGGCTACACCTTC
TRBJ2-1	once	17	TRBV7-9	TRBD2	CASSLEDLRLAGSEQFF	TGTGCCAGCAGCTTAGAGGACTTAAGGCTAGCGGGTAGTGAGCAGTTCTTC
TRBJ1-1	-	14	TRBV7-9	TRBD1	CASSSTGGSTEAFF	TGTGCCAGCAGCTCTACAGGGGGCAGTACTGAAGCTTTCTTT
TRBJ1-4	-	16	TRBV9	TRBD1	CASSVGGGTGNEKLFF	TGTGCCAGCAGCGTGGGGGGCGGGACAGGGAATGAAAAACTGTTTTTT
TRBJ1-1	once	15	TRBV5-1	TRBD1	CASSLEGTGGTEAFF	TGCGCCAGCAGCTTGGAAGGGACAGGGGGCACTGAAGCTTTCTTT
TRBJ1-4	once	14	TRBV2	-	CASGRGQPNEKLFF	TGTGCCAGCGGTCGGGGACAACCTAATGAAAAACTGTTTTTT
TRBJ2-2	-	14	TRBV10-3	-	CAISDQDLTGELFF	TGTGCCATCAGTGATCAGGACTTAACCGGGGAGCTGTTTTTT
TRBJ1-3	-	15	TRBV12-5	TRBD1	CASGLATGVGNTIYF	TGTGCTAGTGGTTTGGCGACAGGGGTTGGAAACACCATATATTTT
TRBJ1-5	-	15	TRBV6-5	TRBD1	CASRPHRGSNQPQHF	TGTGCCAGCAGACCGCACAGGGGAAGCAATCAGCCCCAGCATTTT
TRBJ2-3	-	14	TRBV7-2	TRBD2	CASSLNSGGDTQYF	TGTGCCAGCAGCCTAAACAGCGGGGGGGATACGCAGTATTTT